A selection of T cell receptor beta chains follows, all from one sample in a study of blood T cell repertoires in COVID-19. Some clones are missing from TCRdb's copy, which holds only in-frame ones; the method was immunoSEQ multiplex PCR. The data hold 150,000 to 200,000 clones, with about four fifths observed a single time. Sequencing used peripheral blood. Every receptor here comes from a woman older than 75 with acute or convalescent COVID-19. Both conserved end residues are part of each CDR3. A D gene is named only where the DNA matches it firmly. Only part of the rows carry a size: once, few, many, or a class if the clone is expanded.

d_call | clone_size | j_call | v_call | cdr3_nt | cdr3_aa
TRBD2 | - | TRBJ2-4 | TRBV2 | TGTGCCAGCAGTGAAGCGGGTTTGGGGGGGAAGAGCAACGGCATTCAGTACTTC | CASSEAGLGGKSNGIQYF
TRBD2 | once | TRBJ2-3 | TRBV2 | TGTGCCAGCAGTGAAGCGACTAGCGGGATATACACAGATACGCAGTATTTT | CASSEATSGIYTDTQYF
- | - | TRBJ1-5 | TRBV5-1 | TGCGCCAGCAGCTGGGGGTCAGGGGCCCATCAGCCCCAGCATTTT | CASSWGSGAHQPQHF
- | - | TRBJ2-1 | TRBV29-1 | TGCAGCGTCGGACAGTACAATGAGCAGTTCTTC | CSVGQYNEQFF
TRBD1 | - | TRBJ1-5 | TRBV30 | TGTGCCTGGGACAGGGGCCCCAATCAGCCCCAGCATTTT | CAWDRGPNQPQHF
TRBD2 | - | TRBJ2-7 | TRBV11-2 | TGTGCCAGCAGCGAGGGACACGCTAGCGGGACCTACGAGCAGTACTTC | CASSEGHASGTYEQYF
- | - | TRBJ2-3 | TRBV5-1 | TGCGCCAGCAGCTTGGACGTCAGGGGTGGCACAGATACGCAGTATTTT | CASSLDVRGGTDTQYF
- | - | TRBJ2-7 | TRBV3-1/TRBV3-2 | TGTGCCAGCAGCCCCTCAGCAGGGCCCACCTACGAGCAGTACTTC | CASSPSAGPTYEQYF
TRBD1 | once | TRBJ1-1 | TRBV6-6 | TGTGCCAGCACCGACAGGGACGGGGCACACACTGAAGCTTTCTTT | CASTDRDGAHTEAFF
TRBD2 | - | TRBJ2-4 | TRBV5-1 | TGCGCCAGCAGCTTAGGGGGAGCGGGAGGGCCTCGGAACATTCAGTACTTC | CASSLGGAGGPRNIQYF
- | - | TRBJ2-7 | TRBV12-3/TRBV12-4 | TGTGCCAGCGGAGAGCTCTACGAGCAGTACTTC | CASGELYEQYF
- | - | TRBJ2-7 | TRBV19 | TGTGCCAGTAGTAGGGGGACTGAGGCCTACGAGCAGTACTTC | CASSRGTEAYEQYF
- | - | TRBJ2-1 | TRBV11-2 | TGTGCCAGCAGCTACCGACAGAACAATGAGCAGTTCTTC | CASSYRQNNEQFF
TRBD1 | - | TRBJ2-7 | TRBV6-5 | TGTGCCAGCAGTTCAGGGGGCCGAACCTACGAGCAGTACTTC | CASSSGGRTYEQYF
TRBD1 | - | TRBJ2-7 | TRBV7-8 | TGTGCCAGCAGCCGAGAATGGACAGGGAACGAGCAGTACTTC | CASSREWTGNEQYF
- | - | TRBJ2-2 | TRBV10-1 | TGCGCCAGCAGTGAGCCGGGAAACACCGGGGAGCTGTTTTTT | CASSEPGNTGELFF
- | - | TRBJ1-4 | TRBV7-2 | TGTGCCAGCAGCTTAAGGGTTACGAGGGAGGAAAAACTGTTTTTT | CASSLRVTREEKLFF
TRBD1 | - | TRBJ2-3 | TRBV6-5 | TGTGCCAGCAGTCTCCGGGACAGGGCTGGGGATACGCAGTATTTT | CASSLRDRAGDTQYF
TRBD1 | - | TRBJ1-5 | TRBV18 | TGTGCCAGCTCACCGCAGGACAGGGGTCAGCCCCAGCATTTT | CASSPQDRGQPQHF
- | once | TRBJ2-1 | TRBV5-4 | TGTGCCAGCAGCTTGAGATTGACGGGCAATGAGCAGTTCTTC | CASSLRLTGNEQFF
TRBD1 | once | TRBJ2-7 | TRBV5-1 | TGCGCCAGCAGATTGGACAGGGGGTCCTACGAGCAGTACTTC | CASRLDRGSYEQYF
TRBD1 | few | TRBJ2-7 | TRBV18 | TGTGCCAGCTCATCAAACCAGGGACAGGGGTCCTACGAGCAGTACTTC | CASSSNQGQGSYEQYF
- | - | TRBJ2-7 | TRBV11-2 | TGTGCCAGCAGCGCATCACAGGGTCCCTACGAGCAGTACTTC | CASSASQGPYEQYF
TRBD2 | - | TRBJ2-5 | TRBV2 | TGTGCCAGCAGTGAAGTGGGAGGGACTAGCGGGAAGGTAGAGACCCAGTACTTC | CASSEVGGTSGKVETQYF
- | - | TRBJ2-7 | TRBV15 | TGTGCCACCAGCAGAGCCGGGGATTCCTACGAGCAGTACTTC | CATSRAGDSYEQYF
- | - | TRBJ1-5 | TRBV4-1 | TGCGCCAGCAGCCAAGAAGGGGCCAATCAGCCCCAGCATTTT | CASSQEGANQPQHF
- | - | TRBJ2-7 | TRBV21-1 | TGTGCCAGCTCGGCTTCGGACTACACCTACGAGCAGTACTTC | CASSASDYTYEQYF
- | - | TRBJ1-4 | TRBV19 | TGTGCCAGTAGTTCCGACAGTTCGCTGACTAATGAAAAACTGTTTTTT | CASSSDSSLTNEKLFF
TRBD1 | - | TRBJ1-6 | TRBV6-5 | TGTGCCAGCAGTTCCGACAGGGGTAATTCACCCCTCCACTTT | CASSSDRGNSPLHF
TRBD1 | - | TRBJ2-1 | TRBV3-1/TRBV3-2 | TGTGCCAGCAGCCCGCTCAGGGGGCCGTACAATGAGCAGTTCTTC | CASSPLRGPYNEQFF
- | once | TRBJ1-6 | TRBV2 | TGTGCCAGCAGTGATCAGGGGTCCAATTCACCCCTCCACTTT | CASSDQGSNSPLHF
- | - | TRBJ1-2 | TRBV5-1 | TGCGCCAGCAGGGTTGACAGGAAGGGGTCTGGCTACACCTTC | CASRVDRKGSGYTF
TRBD1 | - | TRBJ1-2 | TRBV3-1/TRBV3-2 | TGTGCCAGCAGCCGTGGGACAGGGAACTATGGCTACACCTTC | CASSRGTGNYGYTF
- | - | TRBJ2-6 | TRBV15 | TGTGCCACCAGCAGATTTTCCAGGGAAGGTGTTTCTGGGGCCAACGTCCTGACTTTC | CATSRFSREGVSGANVLTF
- | once | TRBJ1-4 | TRBV18 | TGTGCCAGCTCACCCTTGGGGGCGAGGGACGAAAAACTGTTTTTT | CASSPLGARDEKLFF
TRBD2 | - | TRBJ2-3 | TRBV4-1 | TGCGCCAGCAGTCTAACTAGCGATATCAGCACAGATACGCAGTATTTT | CASSLTSDISTDTQYF
TRBD1 | - | TRBJ1-1 | TRBV5-1 | TGCGCCAGCAGCTTTGACAGGGGAACTGAAGCTTTCTTT | CASSFDRGTEAFF
- | - | TRBJ1-1 | TRBV3-1/TRBV3-2 | TGTGCCAGCAGCCCGACAGGCCGTACTGAAGCTTTCTTT | CASSPTGRTEAFF
TRBD1 | - | TRBJ1-4 | TRBV5-1 | TGCGCCAGCAGCCCGCGGAGGACAGGGTTAGGCGAAAAACTGTTTTTT | CASSPRRTGLGEKLFF
- | - | TRBJ2-1 | TRBV7-9 | TGTGCCAGCAGCTTAGAGGGGCAGCGCTACAATGAGCAGTTCTTC | CASSLEGQRYNEQFF
TRBD2 | - | TRBJ2-3 | TRBV6-5 | TGTGCCAGCAGCTCAGCTAGCGGGGGGCGAGATACGCAGTATTTT | CASSSASGGRDTQYF
- | - | TRBJ1-5 | TRBV4-1 | TGCGCCAGCAGCCAAGCCTATGGCGGGGAAAATCAGCCCCAGCATTTT | CASSQAYGGENQPQHF
TRBD1 | - | TRBJ2-5 | TRBV2 | TGTGCCAGCAGTCAGTCCACAGGGGTGAGAGAGACCCAGTACTTC | CASSQSTGVRETQYF
- | - | TRBJ2-7 | TRBV10-1 | TGCGCCAGCAGCGGGGGCTACGAGCAGTACTTC | CASSGGYEQYF
TRBD1 | - | TRBJ1-5 | TRBV30 | TGTGCCTGGAGTGTACAGGGGGGACGGGTTCAGCCCCAGCATTTT | CAWSVQGGRVQPQHF
- | - | TRBJ2-3 | TRBV3-1/TRBV3-2 | TGTGCCAGCAGCCAAGATCTAGATACGCAGTATTTT | CASSQDLDTQYF
TRBD2 | - | TRBJ2-1 | TRBV5-1 | TGCGCCAGCAGCTTGCACGTTAGCGGGATCGATGAGCAGTTCTTC | CASSLHVSGIDEQFF
TRBD1 | - | TRBJ1-2 | TRBV15 | TGTGCCACCAGCAGAGATTTTTCTGGACAGGGGGCCGGAGGCTACACCTTC | CATSRDFSGQGAGGYTF
- | few | TRBJ2-3 | TRBV5-1 | TGCGCCAGCAGCTTGCGGGGGGCAAGCACAGATACGCAGTATTTT | CASSLRGASTDTQYF
TRBD1 | - | TRBJ1-4 | TRBV3-1/TRBV3-2 | TGTGCCAGCAGCCAACCGCTTTGGACAGGGGTGAGAACTAATGAAAAACTGTTTTTT | CASSQPLWTGVRTNEKLFF
- | - | TRBJ2-6 | TRBV4-1 | TGCGCCAGCAGCCAAGAACCTTCCAGCTCTGGGGCCAACGTCCTGACTTTC | CASSQEPSSSGANVLTF
- | few | TRBJ2-3 | TRBV10-1 | TGCGCCAGCGGGCAGGGATCGGGCACAGATACGCAGTATTTT | CASGQGSGTDTQYF
TRBD1 | - | TRBJ1-5 | TRBV19 | TGTGCCAGTTGGGACAGGGGGCTTGGGCAGCCCCAGCATTTT | CASWDRGLGQPQHF
- | - | TRBJ1-6 | TRBV15 | TGTGCCACCAGCTTCGGGGTGAGCTCCTATAATTCACCCCTCCACTTT | CATSFGVSSYNSPLHF
- | - | TRBJ1-1 | TRBV5-4 | TGTGCCAGCAGCCGGGACAACTTGAACACTGAAGCTTTCTTT | CASSRDNLNTEAFF
- | - | TRBJ1-2 | TRBV27 | TGTGCCAGCAGTTTTCGGGATAGGGCTGGCTACACCTTC | CASSFRDRAGYTF
TRBD2 | - | TRBJ2-1 | TRBV6-4 | TGTGCCAGCAGCATAGCGGGGAGCTCCTACAATGAGCAGTTCTTC | CASSIAGSSYNEQFF
- | - | TRBJ2-1 | TRBV11-2 | TGTGCCAGCAGCTTACAAGGGGGAGGGGAGCAGTTCTTC | CASSLQGGGEQFF
- | - | TRBJ1-1 | TRBV6-6 | TGTGCCAGCAGTTACTCGCAGGGAACAAAGAGGGAAGCTTTCTTT | CASSYSQGTKREAFF
- | - | TRBJ1-1 | TRBV27 | TGTGCCAGCAGTCCATATACCGCGGGGGGAGGAACTGAAGCTTTCTTT | CASSPYTAGGGTEAFF